These 17 T cell receptor beta chains share one sample of origin, sequenced in a study of cytomegalovirus exposure and HLA in healthy donors. 60 Vbeta and 13 Jbeta primers were used in PCR. TCRdb keeps only in-frame clones here, not all; method: immunoSEQ multiplex PCR. The table includes approximately 54,000 clones, approximately 77% detected once. The specimen sequenced was PBMCs. These receptors were taken from a woman between 18 and 29 years old in good health and CMV-seronegative.

V is TRBV6-4 and J is TRBJ2-3; TRBD2 aligns across 12 bases. The J segment lost 2 bases and the V segment lost 2 bases, leaving 2 bases of the junction unmatched. The CDR3 runs to 16 residues. The germline V gene encodes CDR1 MRHNA and CDR2 SNTAGT. The DNA of the CDR3 is TGTGCCAGCAGTGACGGGACTAGCGGGTCCACAGATACGCAGTATTTT. Its translation: CASSDGTSGSTDTQYF.

Only a few counts were recorded for this clone. The V gene is TRBV11-1, the J gene TRBJ2-3, with TRBD2 matching over 9 bases. The germline V gene has CDR1 SGHAT and CDR2 FQDESV (reference sequence). This CDR3 region has 15 residues. V lost 3 bases to trimming and J lost 2 bases; unmatched junction nucleotides: 3. CDR3 sequence (DNA): TGTGCCAGCAGCTTTAGCGGGAGTAACACAGATACGCAGTATTTT. This codes for CASSFSGSNTDTQYF.

J is TRBJ1-1 and V is TRBV7-3, with a possible D match to TRBD1 (6 bases). The CDR3 is 13 residues long. Germline assignment: CDR1 SGHTA and CDR2 FQGTGA. V gave up 4 bases and J gave up 1 base, with 7 bases separating them. The CDR3 DNA reads TGTGCCAGCAGCTCGGGACAGAACACTGAAGCTTTCTTT. Translation gives CASSSGQNTEAFF.

This clone was seen a few times. The V call is TRBV9, the J call TRBJ1-3; maybe TRBD1 (6 bases). CDR3 size: 16 residues. Germline values: CDR1 SGDLS, CDR2 YYNGEE. Deletions cut 5 bases from V and 0 bases from J, with 15 bases between. The CDR3 DNA follows: TGTGCCAGCAGAGGTAGCGGGGGCTCCTCTGGAAACACCATATATTTT. It specifies CASRGSGGSSGNTIYF.

The chain couples TRBV5-4 to TRBJ2-3, with a possible D match to TRBD2 (7 bases). The CDR3 has 15 residues. Germline V gives CDR1 SGHNT, CDR2 YYREEE (reference sequence). V dropped 5 bases and J dropped 4 bases, with 17 bases sitting between them. The CDR3, as DNA: TGTGCCAGCAGTTATCGTGGGGGGGGCGCAGATACGCAGTATTTT. Amino acids: CASSYRGGGADTQYF.

The chain carries TRBV29-1 and TRBJ1-2, with D unclear. This CDR3 spans 11 amino acids. Germline CDR1 SQVTM, CDR2 ANQGSEA. Trimming cost V 6 bases and J 13 bases, with 18 bases left between them. CDR3 residues: CSVRYGGEGTF. The CDR3 nucleotides are TGCAGCGTCCGATACGGTGGAGAGGGCACCTTC.

This chain joins TRBV5-4 and TRBJ2-5, with D tentatively TRBD2 (5 bases). The J call is doubtful: the DNA matches TRBJ2-7 better. In germline, CDR1 is SGHNT, CDR2 YYREEE (reference sequence). The CDR3 is 13 amino acids. For the CDR3, the DNA is TGTGCCAGCACCCCGGGGAATAGTTACGAGCAGTACTTC. This encodes CASTPGNSYEQYF.

J is TRBJ1-6 and V is TRBV6-1, with D perhaps TRBD1 (6 bases). Trimming pared 3 bases from V and 8 bases from J, leaving 17 bases between. The CDR3 covers 16 residues. Germline V gene data show CDR1 as MNHNS and CDR2 as SASEGT. The chain's CDR3 is CASSETPRTADSPLHF. The CDR3 bases are TGTGCCAGCAGTGAGACACCCCGGACAGCAGATTCACCCCTCCACTTT.

The V call is TRBV5-1, the J call TRBJ2-1; D perhaps matches TRBD2 (6 bases). The CDR3 has 14 amino acids. CDR1 SGHRS and CDR2 YFSETQ come from the germline V gene. Trimming pared 4 bases from V and 3 bases from J, leaving 11 bases between. The DNA for the CDR3 is TGCGCCAGCAGCGCGACTAGTTTCTACAATGAGCAGTTCTTC. The encoded protein is CASSATSFYNEQFF.

The chain employs TRBV7-2 and TRBJ2-2, with 7 bases aligning to TRBD2. The CDR3 consists of 15 residues. J gave up 7 bases and V 1 base, and 6 bases lay outside the gene matches. Germline V gives CDR1 SGHTA, CDR2 FQGNSA. CDR3 nucleotide sequence: TGTGCCAGCAGCTTAGGCCGGCGGGGGAGCGGGGAGCTGTTTTTT. Protein product: CASSLGRRGSGELFF.

This clone has just a few counts. The V gene is TRBV19, the J gene TRBJ1-2; D is unresolved. V lost 5 bases and J 6 bases, leaving 13 bases between the germline ends. The CDR3 loop spans 13 amino acids. CDR1 is LNHDA and CDR2 is SQIVND in the germline V gene (reference sequence). The CDR3 loop is CASSQSGGNGYTF. CDR3 DNA sequence: TGTGCCAGTAGTCAGAGTGGCGGGAATGGCTACACCTTC.

The chain is built from TRBV6-7 and TRBJ2-2; 7 nucleotides agree with TRBD1. TRBV6-7 is reported as an ORF; its role is uncertain. Trimming at V came to 2 bases and at J to 2 bases, leaving 8 bases not matched to a gene. The CDR3 covers 17 residues. The CDR3: CASSYVEGAGNTGELFF. DNA of the CDR3: TGTGCCAGCAGTTACGTCGAGGGGGCGGGCAACACCGGGGAGCTGTTTTTT.

The chain links TRBV6-1 to TRBJ1-1; a weak D match, TRBD1 (5 bases). This CDR3 has 15 residues. Per the germline V gene, CDR1 is MNHNS and CDR2 is SASEGT. V was trimmed by 2 bases and J by 4 bases, leaving 14 bases between them. CDR3 sequence (DNA): TGTGCCAGCAGTGAATCGGAGGGGCAGGTCACTGAAGCTTTCTTT. Translation gives CASSESEGQVTEAFF.

This clone occurred once. V gene TRBV5-1 combines with J gene TRBJ2-7, with TRBD2 identical over 16 bases. The V and J ends lost 3 bases and 7 bases, in that order; junction bases with no gene match: 19. Germline lookup yields CDR1 SGHRS and CDR2 YFSETQ. The CDR3 sequence is 20 residues long. DNA of the CDR3: TGCGCCAGCAGCTGGATGGACACCCCGGGACTAGCGGGAGGGCCGAGGGAGCAGTACTTC. Translation gives CASSWMDTPGLAGGPREQYF.

The rearrangement uses TRBV21-1 and TRBJ1-5; no DNA check was done on the table's D call, TRBD1. TRBV21-1 is designated a pseudogene. This CDR3 region has 18 residues. This CDR3 is CASTLWRCRGLCNQPQHF. Here the CDR3 DNA reads TGTGCCAGCACCCTATGGAGGTGCAGGGGGCTTTGCAATCAGCCCCAGCATTTT.

This clone has a single count. The chain joins TRBV11-2 to TRBJ2-7, with a possible D match to TRBD2 (6 bases). The CDR3 totals 14 residues. Looked up from germline, CDR1 is SGHAT and CDR2 is FQNNGV. The V gene lost 1 base and the J gene lost 5 bases, with 12 bases spanning the gap. The CDR3 DNA reads TGTGCCAGCAGCTTAGTTCGACTAGTCCACGAGCAGTACTTC. Residues: CASSLVRLVHEQYF.

The chain combines TRBV30 with TRBJ2-1; 8 bases align to TRBD2. After removal of 5 bases from V and 3 bases from J, the junction contained 12 bases not matched to a gene. The germline V gene has CDR1 GTSNPN and CDR2 SVGIG (reference sequence). This CDR3 is built from 16 residues. CDR3 DNA: TGTGCCTGGGCCCCCTACGGGAGGGCCTTCTACAATGAGCAGTTCTTC. Its translation is CAWAPYGRAFYNEQFF.